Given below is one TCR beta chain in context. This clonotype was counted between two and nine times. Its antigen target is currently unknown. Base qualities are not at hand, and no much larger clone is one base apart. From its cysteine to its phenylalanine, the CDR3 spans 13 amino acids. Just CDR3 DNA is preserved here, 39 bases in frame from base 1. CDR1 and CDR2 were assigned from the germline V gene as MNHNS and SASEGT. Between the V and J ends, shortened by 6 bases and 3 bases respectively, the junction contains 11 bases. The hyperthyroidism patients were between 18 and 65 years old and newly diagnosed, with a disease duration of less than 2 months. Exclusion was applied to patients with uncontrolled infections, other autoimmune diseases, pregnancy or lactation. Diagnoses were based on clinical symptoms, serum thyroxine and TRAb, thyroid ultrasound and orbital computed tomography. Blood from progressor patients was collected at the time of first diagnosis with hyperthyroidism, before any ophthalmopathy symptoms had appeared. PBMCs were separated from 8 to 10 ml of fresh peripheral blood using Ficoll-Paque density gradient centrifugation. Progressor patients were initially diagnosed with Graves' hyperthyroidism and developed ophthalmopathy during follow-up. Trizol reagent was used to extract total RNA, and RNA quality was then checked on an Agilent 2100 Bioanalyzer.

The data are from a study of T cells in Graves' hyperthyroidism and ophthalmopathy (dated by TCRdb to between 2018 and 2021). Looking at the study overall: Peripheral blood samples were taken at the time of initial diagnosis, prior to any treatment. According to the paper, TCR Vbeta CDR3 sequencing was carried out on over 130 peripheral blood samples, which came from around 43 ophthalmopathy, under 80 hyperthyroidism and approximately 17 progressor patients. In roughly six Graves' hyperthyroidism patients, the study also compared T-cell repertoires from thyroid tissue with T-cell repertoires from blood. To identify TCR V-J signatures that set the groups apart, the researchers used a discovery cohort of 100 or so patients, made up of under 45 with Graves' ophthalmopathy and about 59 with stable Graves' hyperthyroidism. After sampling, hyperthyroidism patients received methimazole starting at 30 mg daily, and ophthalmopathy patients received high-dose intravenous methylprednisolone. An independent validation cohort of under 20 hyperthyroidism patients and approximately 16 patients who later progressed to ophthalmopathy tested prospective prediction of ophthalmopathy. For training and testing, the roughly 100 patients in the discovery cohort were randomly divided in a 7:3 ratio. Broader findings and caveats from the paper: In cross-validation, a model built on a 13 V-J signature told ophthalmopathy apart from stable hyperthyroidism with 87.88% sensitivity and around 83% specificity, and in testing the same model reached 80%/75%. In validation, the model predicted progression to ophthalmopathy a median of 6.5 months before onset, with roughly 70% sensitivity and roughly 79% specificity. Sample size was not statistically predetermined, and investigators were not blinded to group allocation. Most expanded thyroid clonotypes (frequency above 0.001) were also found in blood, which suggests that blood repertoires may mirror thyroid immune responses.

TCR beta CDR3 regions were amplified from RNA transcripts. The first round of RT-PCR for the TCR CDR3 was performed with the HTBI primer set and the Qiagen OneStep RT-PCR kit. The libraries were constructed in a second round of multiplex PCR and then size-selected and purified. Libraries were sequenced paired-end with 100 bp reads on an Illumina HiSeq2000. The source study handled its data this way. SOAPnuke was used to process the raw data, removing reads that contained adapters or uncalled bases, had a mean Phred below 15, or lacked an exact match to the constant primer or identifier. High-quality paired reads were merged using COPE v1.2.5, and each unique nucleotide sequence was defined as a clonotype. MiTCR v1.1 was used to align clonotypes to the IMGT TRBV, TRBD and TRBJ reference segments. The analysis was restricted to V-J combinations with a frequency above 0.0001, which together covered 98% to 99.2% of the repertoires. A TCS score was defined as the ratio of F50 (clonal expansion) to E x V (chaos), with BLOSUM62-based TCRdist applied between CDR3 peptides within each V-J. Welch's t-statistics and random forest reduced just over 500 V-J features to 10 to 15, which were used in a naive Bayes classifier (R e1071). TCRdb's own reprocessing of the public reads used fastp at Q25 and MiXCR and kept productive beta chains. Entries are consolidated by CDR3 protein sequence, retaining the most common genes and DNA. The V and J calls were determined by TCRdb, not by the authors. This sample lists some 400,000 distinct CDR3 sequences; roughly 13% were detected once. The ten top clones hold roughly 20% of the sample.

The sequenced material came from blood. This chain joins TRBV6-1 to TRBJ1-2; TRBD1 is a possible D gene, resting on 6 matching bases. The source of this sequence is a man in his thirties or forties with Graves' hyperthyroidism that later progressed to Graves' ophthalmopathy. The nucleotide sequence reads TGTGCCAGCAGGGTAGGGGGTTACTATGGCTACACCTTC. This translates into CASRVGGYYGYTF.